This T cell receptor (beta chain) was retrieved from a study of cytomegalovirus exposure and HLA in healthy donors. Study-level points and caveats: The study designated roughly 150 TCR beta chains cytomegalovirus-associated. One variant, a missense change in DCLRE1C, was linked in a later analysis to TCR beta V- and J-gene trimming.

Every donor was a healthy person donating bone marrow. A multiplex PCR was run with 60 Vbeta primers and 13 Jbeta primers. Here immunoSEQ multiplex PCR was the method, and the copy in TCRdb shows in-frame clones only, minus some. This sample carries more than 85,000 clones, with less than 7% going to the ten biggest clones. A remark on this clone: No antigen is known for it.

This clonotype was sampled from a girl aged 10 to 17 in good health and CMV-seropositive. The sequencing sample was made of PBMCs.

DNA of the CDR3: TGTGCCAGCAGTTCTCTGGACAGGGGAGGTGGCTACACCTTC. Translated, it gives CASSSLDRGGGYTF. This rearrangement joins TRBV27 to TRBJ1-2, with 9 positions matching TRBD1. In germline, CDR1 is MNHEY, CDR2 SMNVEV (reference sequence). The CDR3 contains 14 residues. J gave up 7 bases and V 4 bases, and 7 bases lay outside the gene matches.